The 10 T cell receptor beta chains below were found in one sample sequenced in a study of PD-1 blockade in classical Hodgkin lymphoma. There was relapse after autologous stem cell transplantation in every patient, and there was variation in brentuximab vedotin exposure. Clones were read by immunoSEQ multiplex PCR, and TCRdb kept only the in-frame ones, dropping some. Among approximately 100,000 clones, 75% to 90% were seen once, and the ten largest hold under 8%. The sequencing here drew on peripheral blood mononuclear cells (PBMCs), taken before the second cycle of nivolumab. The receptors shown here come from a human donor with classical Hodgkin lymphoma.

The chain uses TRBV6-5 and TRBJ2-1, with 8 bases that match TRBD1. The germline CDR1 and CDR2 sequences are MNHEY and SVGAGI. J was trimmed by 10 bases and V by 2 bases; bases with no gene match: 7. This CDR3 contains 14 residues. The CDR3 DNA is TGTGCCAGCAGTTACGGACAGGGCCTGAACGAGCAGTTCTTC. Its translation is CASSYGQGLNEQFF.

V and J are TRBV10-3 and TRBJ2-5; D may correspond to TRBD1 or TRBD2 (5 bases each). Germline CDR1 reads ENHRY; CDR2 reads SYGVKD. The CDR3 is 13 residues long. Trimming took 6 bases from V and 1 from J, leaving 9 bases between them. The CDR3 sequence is CAISRDGQETQYF. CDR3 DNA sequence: TGTGCCATCAGCCGGGACGGCCAAGAGACCCAGTACTTC.

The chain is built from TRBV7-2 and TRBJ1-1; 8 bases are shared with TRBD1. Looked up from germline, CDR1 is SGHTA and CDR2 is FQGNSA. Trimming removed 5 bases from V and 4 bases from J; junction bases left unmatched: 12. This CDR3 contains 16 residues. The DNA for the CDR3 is TGTGCCAGCAGCATAGGACAGGGACGAGGAACCACTGAAGCTTTCTTT. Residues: CASSIGQGRGTTEAFF.

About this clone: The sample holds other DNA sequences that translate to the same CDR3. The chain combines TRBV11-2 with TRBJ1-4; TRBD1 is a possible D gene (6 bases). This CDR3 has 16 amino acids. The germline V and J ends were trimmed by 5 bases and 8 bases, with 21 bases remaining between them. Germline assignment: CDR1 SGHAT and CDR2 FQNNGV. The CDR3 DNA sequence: TGTGCCAGCAGCCTACAGGGCCTCAGGGATGGAGAAAAACTGTTTTTT. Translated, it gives CASSLQGLRDGEKLFF.

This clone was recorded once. CDR3 sequence reads: CASSSPDRGIYEQYF. The CDR3 bases are TGTGCCAGCAGTTCCCCGGACAGGGGTATATACGAGCAGTACTTC. The chain combines TRBV7-3 with TRBJ2-7; 9 bases match TRBD1. Per germline, CDR1 SGHTA and CDR2 FQGTGA. The junction had 10 bases not matched to a gene; V was cut back by 6 bases and J by 4 bases. This CDR3 spans 15 amino acids.

The CDR3 region is CASSTYRDRLGTEAFF. CDR3 DNA sequence: TGTGCCAGTAGCACATACCGGGACAGGTTGGGCACTGAAGCTTTCTTT. This sequence joins TRBV19 and TRBJ1-1, with 8 bases fitting TRBD1. This CDR3 has 16 residues. The ends lost 6 bases at V and 4 bases at J; junction bases unmatched: 13. Per the germline V gene, CDR1 is LNHDA and CDR2 is SQIVND (reference sequence).

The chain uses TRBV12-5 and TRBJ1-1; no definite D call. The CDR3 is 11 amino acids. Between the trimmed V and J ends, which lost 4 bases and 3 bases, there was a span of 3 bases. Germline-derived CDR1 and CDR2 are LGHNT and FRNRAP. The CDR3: CASGSYTEAFF. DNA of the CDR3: TGTGCTAGTGGTTCCTACACTGAAGCTTTCTTT. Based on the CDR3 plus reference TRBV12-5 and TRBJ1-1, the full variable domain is DARVTQTPRHKVTEMGQEVTMRCQPILGHNTVFWYRQTMMQGLELLAYFRNRAPLDDSGMPKDRFSAEMPDATLATLKIQPSEPRDSAVYFCASGSYTEAFFGQGTRLTVV.

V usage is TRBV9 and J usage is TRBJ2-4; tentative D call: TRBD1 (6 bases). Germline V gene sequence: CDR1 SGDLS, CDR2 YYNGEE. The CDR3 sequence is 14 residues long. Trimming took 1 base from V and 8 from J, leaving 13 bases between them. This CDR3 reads CASSVSGDEDIQYF. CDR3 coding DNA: TGTGCCAGCAGCGTATCAGGGGATGAGGACATTCAGTACTTC.

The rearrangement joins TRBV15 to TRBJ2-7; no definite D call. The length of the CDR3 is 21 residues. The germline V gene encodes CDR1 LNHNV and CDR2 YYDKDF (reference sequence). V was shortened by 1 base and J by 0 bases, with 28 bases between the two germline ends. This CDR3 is CATSRVGFGSETYLSSYEQYF. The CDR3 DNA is TGTGCCACCAGCAGAGTAGGATTCGGCTCCGAGACCTACCTCAGCTCCTACGAGCAGTACTTC.

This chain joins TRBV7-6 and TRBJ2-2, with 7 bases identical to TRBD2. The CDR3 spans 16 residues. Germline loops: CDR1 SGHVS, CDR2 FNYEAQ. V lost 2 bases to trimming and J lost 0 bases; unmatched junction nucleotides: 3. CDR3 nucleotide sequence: TGTGCCAGCAGCTTATCGGGGGGTCCGAACACCGGGGAGCTGTTTTTT. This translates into CASSLSGGPNTGELFF.